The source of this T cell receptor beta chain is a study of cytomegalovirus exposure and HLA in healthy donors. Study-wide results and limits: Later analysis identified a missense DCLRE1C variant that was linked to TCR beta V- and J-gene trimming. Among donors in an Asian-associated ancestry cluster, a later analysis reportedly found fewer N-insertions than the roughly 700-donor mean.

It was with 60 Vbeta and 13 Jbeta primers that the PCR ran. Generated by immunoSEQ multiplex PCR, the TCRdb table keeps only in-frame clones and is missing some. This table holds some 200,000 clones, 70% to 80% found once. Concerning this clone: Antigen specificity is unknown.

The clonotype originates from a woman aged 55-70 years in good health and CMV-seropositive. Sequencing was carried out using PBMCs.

The CDR3 sequence: CASSQQGVGDGYTF. The CDR3 DNA reads TGTGCCAGCAGTCAACAGGGAGTTGGTGATGGCTACACCTTC. The chain has TRBV6-6 and TRBJ1-2; perhaps TRBD1 as D (6 bases). V was shortened by 5 bases and J by 6 bases, with 16 bases between the two germline ends. This CDR3 is built from 14 residues. CDR1 is MNHNY, CDR2 SVGAGI, per germline (reference sequence).